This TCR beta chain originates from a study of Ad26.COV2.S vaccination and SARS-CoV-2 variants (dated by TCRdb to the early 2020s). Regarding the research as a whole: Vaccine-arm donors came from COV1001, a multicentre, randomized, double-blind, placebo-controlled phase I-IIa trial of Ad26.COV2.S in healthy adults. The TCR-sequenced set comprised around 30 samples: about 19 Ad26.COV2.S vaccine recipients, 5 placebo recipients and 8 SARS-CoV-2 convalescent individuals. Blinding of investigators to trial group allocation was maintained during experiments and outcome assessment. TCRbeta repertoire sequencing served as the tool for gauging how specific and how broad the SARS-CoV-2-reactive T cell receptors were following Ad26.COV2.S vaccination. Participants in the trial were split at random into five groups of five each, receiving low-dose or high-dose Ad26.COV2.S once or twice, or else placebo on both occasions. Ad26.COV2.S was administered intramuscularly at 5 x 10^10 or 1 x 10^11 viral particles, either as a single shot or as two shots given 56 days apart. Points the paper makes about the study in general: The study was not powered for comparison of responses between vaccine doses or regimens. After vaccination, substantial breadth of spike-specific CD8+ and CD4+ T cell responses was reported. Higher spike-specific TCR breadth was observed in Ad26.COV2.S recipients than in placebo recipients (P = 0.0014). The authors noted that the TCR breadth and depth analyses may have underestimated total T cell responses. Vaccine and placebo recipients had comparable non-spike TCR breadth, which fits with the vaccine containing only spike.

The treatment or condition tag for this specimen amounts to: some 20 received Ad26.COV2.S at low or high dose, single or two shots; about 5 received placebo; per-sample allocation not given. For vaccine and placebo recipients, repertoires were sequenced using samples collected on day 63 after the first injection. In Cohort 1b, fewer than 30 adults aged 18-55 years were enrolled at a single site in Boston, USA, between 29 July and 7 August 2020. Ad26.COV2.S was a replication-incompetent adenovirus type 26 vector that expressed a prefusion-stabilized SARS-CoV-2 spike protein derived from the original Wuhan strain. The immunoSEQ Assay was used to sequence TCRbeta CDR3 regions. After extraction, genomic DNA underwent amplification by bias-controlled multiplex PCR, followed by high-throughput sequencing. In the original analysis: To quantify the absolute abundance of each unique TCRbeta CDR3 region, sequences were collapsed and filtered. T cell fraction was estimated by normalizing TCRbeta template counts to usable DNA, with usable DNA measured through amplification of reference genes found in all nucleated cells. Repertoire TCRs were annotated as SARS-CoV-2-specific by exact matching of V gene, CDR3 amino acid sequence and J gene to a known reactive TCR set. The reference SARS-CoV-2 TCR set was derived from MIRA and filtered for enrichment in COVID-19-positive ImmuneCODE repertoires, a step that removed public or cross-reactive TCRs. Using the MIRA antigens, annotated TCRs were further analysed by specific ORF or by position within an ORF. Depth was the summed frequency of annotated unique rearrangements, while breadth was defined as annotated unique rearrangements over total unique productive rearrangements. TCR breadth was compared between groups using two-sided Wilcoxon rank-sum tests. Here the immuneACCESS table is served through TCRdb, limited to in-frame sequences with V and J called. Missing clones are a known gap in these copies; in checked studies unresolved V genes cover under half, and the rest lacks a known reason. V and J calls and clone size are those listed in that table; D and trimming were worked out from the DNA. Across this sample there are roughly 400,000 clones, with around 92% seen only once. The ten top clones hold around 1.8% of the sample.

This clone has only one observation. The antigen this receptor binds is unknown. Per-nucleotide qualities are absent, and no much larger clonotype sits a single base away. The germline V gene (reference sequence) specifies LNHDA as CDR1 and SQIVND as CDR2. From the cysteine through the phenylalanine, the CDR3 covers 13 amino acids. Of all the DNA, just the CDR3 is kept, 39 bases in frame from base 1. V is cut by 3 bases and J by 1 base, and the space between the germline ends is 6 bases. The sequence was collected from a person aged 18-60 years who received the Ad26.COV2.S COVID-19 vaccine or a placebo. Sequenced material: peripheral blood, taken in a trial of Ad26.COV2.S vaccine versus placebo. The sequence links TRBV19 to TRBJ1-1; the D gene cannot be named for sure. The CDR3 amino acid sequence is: CASSMTANTEAFF. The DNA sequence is TGTGCCAGTAGTATGACCGCGAACACTGAAGCTTTCTTT.